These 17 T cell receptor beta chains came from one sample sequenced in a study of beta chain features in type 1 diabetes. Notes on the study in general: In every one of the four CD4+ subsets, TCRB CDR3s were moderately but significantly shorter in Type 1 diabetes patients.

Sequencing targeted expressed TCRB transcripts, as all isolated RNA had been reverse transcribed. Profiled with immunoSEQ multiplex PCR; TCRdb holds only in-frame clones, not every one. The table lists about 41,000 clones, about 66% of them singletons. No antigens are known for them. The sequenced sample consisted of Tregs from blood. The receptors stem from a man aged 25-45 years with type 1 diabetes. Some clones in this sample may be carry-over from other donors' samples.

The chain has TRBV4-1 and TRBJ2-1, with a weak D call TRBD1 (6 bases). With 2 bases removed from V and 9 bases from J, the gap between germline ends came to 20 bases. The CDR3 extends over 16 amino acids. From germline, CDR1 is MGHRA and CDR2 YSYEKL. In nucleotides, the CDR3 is TGCGCCAGCAGCCAATGGGGAAGTCTGCAGGGGACTGAGCAGTTCTTC. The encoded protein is CASSQWGSLQGTEQFF.

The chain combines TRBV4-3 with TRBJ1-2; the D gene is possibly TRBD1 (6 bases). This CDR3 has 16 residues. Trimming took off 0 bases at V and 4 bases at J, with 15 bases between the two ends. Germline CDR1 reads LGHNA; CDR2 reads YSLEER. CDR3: CASSQEQGTTRYGYTF. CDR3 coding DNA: TGCGCCAGCAGCCAAGAACAGGGAACGACCCGCTATGGCTACACCTTC.

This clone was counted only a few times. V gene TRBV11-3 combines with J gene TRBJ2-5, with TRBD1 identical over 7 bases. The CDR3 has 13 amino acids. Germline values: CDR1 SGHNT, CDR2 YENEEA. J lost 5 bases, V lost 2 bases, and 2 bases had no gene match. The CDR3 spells CASSLRGLETQYF. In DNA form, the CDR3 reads TGTGCCAGCAGCTTAAGGGGGCTGGAGACCCAGTACTTC.

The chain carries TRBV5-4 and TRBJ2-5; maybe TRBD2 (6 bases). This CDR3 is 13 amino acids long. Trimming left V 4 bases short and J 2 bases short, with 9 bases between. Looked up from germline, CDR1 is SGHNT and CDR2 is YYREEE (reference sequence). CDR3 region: CASSREVQETQYF. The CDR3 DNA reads TGTGCCAGCAGCAGGGAGGTGCAAGAGACCCAGTACTTC.

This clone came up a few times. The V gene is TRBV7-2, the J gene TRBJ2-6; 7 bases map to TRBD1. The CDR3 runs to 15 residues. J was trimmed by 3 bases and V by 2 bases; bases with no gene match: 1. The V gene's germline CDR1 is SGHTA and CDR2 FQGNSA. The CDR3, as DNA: TGTGCCAGCAGCTTAAGGGGGCTTGGGGCCAACGTCCTGACTTTC. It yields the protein CASSLRGLGANVLTF. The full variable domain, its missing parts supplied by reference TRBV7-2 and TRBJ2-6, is GAGVSQSPSNKVTEKGKDVELRCDPISGHTALYWYRQSLGQGLEFLIYFQGNSAPDKSGLPSDRFSAERTGGSVSTLTIQRTQQEDSAVYLCASSLRGLGANVLTFGAGSRLTVL.

The CDR3 DNA sequence: TGTGCCAGCAGTGAACACCTTGAGAGAGAGCAGTACTTC. Residues: CASSEHLEREQYF. The chain combines TRBV6-1 with TRBJ2-7; no clear D gene. The CDR3 has 13 amino acids. The germline CDR1 and CDR2 sequences are MNHNS and SASEGT. V was cut by 2 bases and J by 7 bases, with 12 bases left in between.

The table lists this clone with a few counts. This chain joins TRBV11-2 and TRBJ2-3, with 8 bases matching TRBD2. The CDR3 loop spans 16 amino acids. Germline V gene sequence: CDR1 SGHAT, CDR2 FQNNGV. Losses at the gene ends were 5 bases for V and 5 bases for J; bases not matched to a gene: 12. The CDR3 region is CASSLIHLAGRDTQYF. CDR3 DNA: TGTGCCAGCAGCCTAATCCACTTAGCGGGAAGAGATACGCAGTATTTT.

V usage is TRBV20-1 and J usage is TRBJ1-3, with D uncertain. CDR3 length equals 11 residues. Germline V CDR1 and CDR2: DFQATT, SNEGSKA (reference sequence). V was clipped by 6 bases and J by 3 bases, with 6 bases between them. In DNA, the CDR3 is TGCAGTGCCATACATGGAAACACCATATATTTT. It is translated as CSAIHGNTIYF.

The DNA of the CDR3 is TGTGCCAGCAGCCAACCAAAGACAGGTCGTCCAGAAAAACTGTTTTTT. Translating gives CASSQPKTGRPEKLFF. The chain uses TRBV5-4 and TRBJ1-4, with D maybe TRBD1 (6 bases). The V gene lost 4 bases and the J gene lost 8 bases, with 21 bases spanning the gap. The CDR3 totals 16 residues. Germline V gives CDR1 SGHNT, CDR2 YYREEE (reference sequence).

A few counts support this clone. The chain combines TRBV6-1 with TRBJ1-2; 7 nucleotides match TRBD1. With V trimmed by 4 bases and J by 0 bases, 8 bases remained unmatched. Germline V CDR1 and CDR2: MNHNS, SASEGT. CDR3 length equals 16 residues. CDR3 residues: CASSGRRDRANYGYTF. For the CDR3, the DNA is TGTGCCAGCAGTGGACGCCGGGACAGAGCTAACTATGGCTACACCTTC.

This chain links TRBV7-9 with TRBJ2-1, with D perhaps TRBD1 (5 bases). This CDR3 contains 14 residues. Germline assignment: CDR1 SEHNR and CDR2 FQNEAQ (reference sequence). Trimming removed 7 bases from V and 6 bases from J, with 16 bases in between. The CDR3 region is CASMSAGWGNEQFF. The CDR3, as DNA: TGTGCCAGCATGTCGGCAGGGTGGGGCAATGAGCAGTTCTTC. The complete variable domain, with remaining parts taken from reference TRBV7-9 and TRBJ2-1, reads DTGVSQNPRHKITKRGQNVTFRCDPISEHNRLYWYRQTLGQGPEFLTYFQNEAQLEKSRLLSDRFSAERPKGSFSTLEIQRTEQGDSAMYLCASMSAGWGNEQFFGPGTRLTVL.

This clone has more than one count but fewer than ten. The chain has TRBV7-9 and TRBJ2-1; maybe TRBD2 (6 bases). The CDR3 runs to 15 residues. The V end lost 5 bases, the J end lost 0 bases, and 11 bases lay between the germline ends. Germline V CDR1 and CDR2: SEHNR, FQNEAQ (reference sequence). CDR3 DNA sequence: TGTGCCAGCAGCCTCCTAGCGAGCTCCTACAATGAGCAGTTCTTC. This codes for CASSLLASSYNEQFF.

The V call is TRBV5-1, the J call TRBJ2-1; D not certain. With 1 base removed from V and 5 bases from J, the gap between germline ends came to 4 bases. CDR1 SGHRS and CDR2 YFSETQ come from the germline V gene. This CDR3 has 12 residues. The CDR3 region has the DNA TGCGCCAGCAGCTTGCTACACAATGAGCAGTTCTTC. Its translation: CASSLLHNEQFF.

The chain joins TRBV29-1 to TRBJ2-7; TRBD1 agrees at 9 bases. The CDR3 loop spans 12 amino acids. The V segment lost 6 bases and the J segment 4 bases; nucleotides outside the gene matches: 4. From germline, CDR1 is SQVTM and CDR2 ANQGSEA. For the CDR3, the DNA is TGCAGCGTCCAGGGACAGGGATACGAGCAGTACTTC. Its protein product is CSVQGQGYEQYF.

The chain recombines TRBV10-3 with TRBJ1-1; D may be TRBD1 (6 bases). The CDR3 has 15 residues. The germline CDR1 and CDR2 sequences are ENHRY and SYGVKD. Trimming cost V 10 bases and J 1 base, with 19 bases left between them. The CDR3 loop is CATKGRQESNTEAFF. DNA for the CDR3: TGTGCCACCAAGGGGAGACAGGAGTCGAACACTGAAGCTTTCTTT.

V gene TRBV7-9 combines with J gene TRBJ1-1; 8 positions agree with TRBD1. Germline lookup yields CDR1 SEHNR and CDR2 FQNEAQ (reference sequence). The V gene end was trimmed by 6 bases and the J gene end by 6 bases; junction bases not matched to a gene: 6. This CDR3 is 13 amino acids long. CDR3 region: CASRQRQGSEAFF. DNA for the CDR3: TGTGCCAGCAGACAAAGACAGGGGTCTGAAGCTTTCTTT.

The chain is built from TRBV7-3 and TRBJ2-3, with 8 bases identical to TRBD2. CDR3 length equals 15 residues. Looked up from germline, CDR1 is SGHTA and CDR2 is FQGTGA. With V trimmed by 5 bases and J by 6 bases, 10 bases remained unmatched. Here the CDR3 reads CASSPGSGEIDTQYF. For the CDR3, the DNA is TGTGCCAGCAGCCCGGGTAGCGGGGAGATTGATACGCAGTATTTT.